This T cell receptor beta chain emerged from a study of blood T cell repertoires in COVID-19. Study-level information: Acute and convalescent COVID-19 samples came from the United States, Italy and Spain.

Germline V gene lookup returns CDR1 SGDLS and CDR2 YYNGEE. The CDR3 is 14 residues long. V was trimmed by 6 bases and J by 1 base, leaving 11 bases between them. Using immunoSEQ multiplex PCR, the repertoire was profiled, and TCRdb retains in-frame clones only, with some absent. This sample carries 150,000 to 200,000 clones, around 87% of them seen once, and the ten largest clones take approximately 3.3%. This clonotype was obtained from a man between 18 and 29 years old with active or convalescent COVID-19. The sample consisted of peripheral blood. This rearrangement joins TRBV9 to TRBJ2-1; D is perhaps TRBD1 (5 bases). The CDR3 reads CASTGHWSYNEQFF. The CDR3 DNA is TGTGCCAGCACAGGACACTGGTCCTACAATGAGCAGTTCTTC.